This T cell receptor beta chain is drawn from a study of cytomegalovirus exposure and HLA in healthy donors. Study observations and caveats: With further analysis later on, most CMV-associated TCR beta chains appeared HLA-restricted. Several V segments, TRBV6-2 and TRBV6-3 among them, could not be told apart and were dropped. Analysis performed later found about 17,000 TCR beta sequences associated with HLA alleles at 0.05 false discovery rate.

Primers included in the PCR were 60 Vbeta and 13 Jbeta primers. This table comes from immunoSEQ multiplex PCR, and its TCRdb copy is limited to in-frame clones, with some not included. Of some 160,000 clones in the sample, over 75% are singletons; the top ten hold less than 0.65%. This clone showed up just a few times. Its target is not known. The ends were cut back, 5 bases at V and 10 bases at J, with 21 bases in the middle. The CDR3 length is 16 residues. Germline CDR1 reads MNHNY; CDR2 reads SVGAGI (reference sequence). Everyone who donated was a healthy bone marrow donor. Sequences were obtained from PBMCs. The chain has TRBV6-6 and TRBJ1-6, with a weak D call TRBD1 (5 bases). The receptor was isolated from a woman aged 45-65 years in good health and CMV-seronegative. CDR3 in amino acids: CASSTLSPGPGSPLHF. CDR3 nucleotides: TGTGCCAGCAGTACCCTCTCCCCAGGGCCTGGATCACCCCTCCACTTT.